Listed below are T cell receptor beta chains from one sample, sequenced in a study of blood T cell repertoires in COVID-19. Profiling relied on immunoSEQ multiplex PCR, and the TCRdb table lists in-frame clones only, not all of them. The data show under 450,000 clones, with around 87% seen just once and approximately 1.2% held by the top ten. The sample taken for sequencing was PBMCs or T cells enriched from blood (not recorded which). The source of these receptors is a man aged 25-40 years who had recovered from COVID-19. CDR3s include the opening cysteine and the closing phenylalanine or tryptophan. The order of the fields is D gene, clone size, J gene, V gene, CDR3 protein, CDR3 DNA. D genes are given only for firm matches. A clone size is listed for some rows: how often the clone was seen (once, few, many), or a class if it is expanded.

>.|.|TRBJ2-7|TRBV12-3/TRBV12-4
CASSSYPYEQYF
TGTGCCAGCAGTTCCTATCCGTACGAGCAGTACTTC
>.|once|TRBJ1-1|TRBV7-2
CASSLAWGELVTEAFF
TGTGCCAGCAGCTTAGCTTGGGGGGAGTTGGTCACTGAAGCTTTCTTT
>.|few|TRBJ2-3|TRBV19
CASSIETERRTDTQYF
TGTGCCAGTAGTATAGAGACAGAGAGACGCACAGATACGCAGTATTTT
>.|.|TRBJ2-1|TRBV13
CASSPGLGRNEQFF
TGTGCCAGCAGCCCGGGCCTGGGGCGCAATGAGCAGTTCTTC
>.|.|TRBJ1-1|TRBV2
CASSEAPTGPPEAFF
TGTGCCAGCAGTGAAGCCCCTACAGGGCCCCCTGAAGCTTTCTTT
>.|.|TRBJ1-1|TRBV12-5
CASGLGQDFTEAFF
TGTGCTAGTGGTTTGGGACAGGATTTCACTGAAGCTTTCTTT
>.|.|TRBJ1-2|TRBV7-2
CASSLDSLYGYTF
TGTGCCAGCAGCTTAGATTCACTCTATGGCTACACCTTC
>.|.|TRBJ1-2|TRBV2
CASTVGTDGYTF
TGTGCCAGCACCGTTGGGACTGATGGCTACACCTTC
>TRBD1|.|TRBJ1-6|TRBV30
CAWSAGGNSPLHF
TGTGCCTGGAGTGCAGGGGGAAATTCACCCCTCCACTTT
>.|.|TRBJ2-1|TRBV11-2
CASSPGHQDEQFF
TGTGCCAGCAGTCCCGGACACCAGGATGAGCAGTTCTTC
>.|.|TRBJ1-4|TRBV25-1
CASSEIRGFNEKLFF
TGTGCCAGCAGTGAGATCCGGGGATTTAACGAAAAACTGTTTTTT
>.|.|TRBJ2-3|TRBV2
CASRQGGNTQYF
TGTGCCAGCCGCCAGGGGGGAAATACGCAGTATTTT
>TRBD2|.|TRBJ2-2|TRBV6-6
CASSPGTSGGANTGELFF
TGTGCCAGCAGTCCAGGGACTAGCGGGGGGGCGAACACCGGGGAGCTGTTTTTT
>.|.|TRBJ2-2|TRBV5-1
CASSPRTVDTGELFF
TGCGCCAGCAGCCCCCGGACAGTAGACACCGGGGAGCTGTTTTTT
>.|.|TRBJ1-2|TRBV19
CASSGHLVANYGYTF
TGTGCCAGTAGTGGGCATCTCGTAGCTAACTATGGCTACACCTTC
>.|.|TRBJ2-4|TRBV12-3/TRBV12-4
CASTLTGGNIQYF
TGTGCCAGTACCCTCACAGGCGGAAACATTCAGTACTTC
>TRBD2|.|TRBJ2-1|TRBV5-6
CASSSYLRGGREQFF
TGTGCCAGCAGCTCTTACTTGCGGGGGGGCCGGGAGCAGTTCTTC
>TRBD2|.|TRBJ2-3|TRBV10-1
CASRWGGPGDTQYF
TGCGCCAGCAGGTGGGGGGGACCCGGAGATACGCAGTATTTT
>TRBD1|.|TRBJ1-1|TRBV10-2
CASNGQGPNTEAFF
TGCGCCAGCAATGGACAGGGACCGAACACTGAAGCTTTCTTT
>TRBD2|.|TRBJ2-3|TRBV7-9
CASSPRGGGPDAQYF
TGTGCCAGCAGCCCCCGGGGGGGAGGTCCAGATGCGCAGTATTTT
>.|.|TRBJ1-5|TRBV10-3
CAISESGGSNQPQHF
TGTGCCATCAGTGAGTCCGGAGGGTCCAATCAGCCCCAGCATTTT
>.|once|TRBJ2-7|TRBV11-2
CASSSGVRASPLEQYF
TGTGCCAGCAGCTCGGGTGTGAGGGCCTCCCCCCTCGAGCAGTACTTC
>.|.|TRBJ1-4|TRBV12-3/TRBV12-4
CASSLRGHEKLFF
TGTGCCAGCAGTTTAAGAGGGCATGAAAAACTGTTTTTT
>.|.|TRBJ2-1|TRBV10-3
CAIRQGVNEQFF
TGTGCCATCAGACAGGGTGTGAATGAGCAGTTCTTC
>.|.|TRBJ2-2|TRBV29-1
CSGMRGTSNTGELFF
TGCAGCGGGATGAGGGGGACATCGAACACCGGGGAGCTGTTTTTT
>TRBD2|.|TRBJ2-1|TRBV4-3
CASSQDLAGGYNEQFF
TGCGCCAGCAGCCAAGACTTAGCGGGGGGATACAATGAGCAGTTCTTC
>.|.|TRBJ2-3|TRBV19
CASSPRTVSTDTQYF
TGTGCCAGTAGTCCTCGGACAGTTAGCACAGATACGCAGTATTTT
>TRBD2|.|TRBJ2-1|TRBV9
CASSVGAGGIYNEQFF
TGTGCCAGCAGCGTAGGTGCGGGGGGTATATACAATGAGCAGTTCTTC
>.|.|TRBJ2-7|TRBV20-1
CSARRDEQYF
TGCAGTGCTAGGAGGGACGAGCAGTACTTC